A selection of T cell receptor beta chains follows, all from one sample in a study of shared clonotypes between healthy human individuals. Libraries were prepared by immunoSEQ multiplex PCR; TCRdb keeps only in-frame clonotypes and omits some of them. The table has under 1 million clones, nearly 95% seen once. Sample: naive CD8+ T cells sorted from blood. The source of these receptors is a man aged 25-40 years in good health. The conserved cysteine and the conserved F or W are not part of the CDR3 here. The size of a clone is reported for some rows only, either as once, few or many, or as a class for expanded clones.

.,TRBJ1-5,TRBV5-6,ASSAGTGNQPQH
.,TRBJ2-5,TRBV10-3,AISEPTETQY
.,TRBJ2-7,TRBV7-9,ASSLVSTGYFYEQY
.,TRBJ1-1,TRBV29-1,SVVGRGRVGTEAF
few,TRBJ1-5,TRBV11-2,ASSPTGTGRNQPQH
.,TRBJ1-5,TRBV7-8,ASSLEDQVNQPQH
once,TRBJ2-7,TRBV27,ASSLSSGSYEQY
.,TRBJ2-6,TRBV11-2,ASSLEAQIGLGANVLT
.,TRBJ2-1,TRBV27,ASSLEYSYNEQF
.,TRBJ2-5,TRBV9,ASSVDGLGGETQY
.,TRBJ2-2,TRBV27,ASRPGGLINTGELF
once,TRBJ2-7,TRBV5-8,ASSYEQY
.,TRBJ2-7,TRBV11-2,ASSLFSGRTYEQY
.,TRBJ2-1,TRBV4-1,ASSQGLVGEQF
.,TRBJ2-7,TRBV9,ASSVEASGRALCEQY
.,TRBJ2-2,TRBV29-1,SVVTGENTGELF
few,TRBJ1-1,TRBV21-1,ASSNPQRGNTEAF
.,TRBJ2-5,TRBV6-5,ASSYERGSEETQY
many,TRBJ1-1,TRBV5-4,ASSLDGQLEAF
.,TRBJ1-2,TRBV6-6,ASSYSNVNYGYT
.,TRBJ2-1,TRBV18,ASSPPTGVNEQF
.,TRBJ2-2,TRBV30,AINPTGKKAGELF
once,TRBJ2-7,TRBV7-2,ASSLTTGVGYEQY
.,TRBJ2-7,TRBV28,ASSLRFTAQMEARVSYEQY
.,TRBJ1-4,TRBV5-1,ASSLLTGANEKLF
once,TRBJ2-7,TRBV5-1,ASSSDRGHPYEQY
.,TRBJ2-3,TRBV14,ASSQGTSEGDTQY
.,TRBJ2-2,TRBV28,ASSFREGHGELF
once,TRBJ1-4,TRBV9,ASSVGNSGQGEKLF
.,TRBJ1-1,TRBV11-2,ASSLAQQNTEAF
.,TRBJ2-1,TRBV27,ASSFNWGAEYNEQF
.,TRBJ2-2,TRBV13,ASSGLAFTGELF
.,TRBJ2-3,TRBV12-5,ASGLAVSTDTQY
.,TRBJ2-7,TRBV15,ATSRGSGTSSYEQY
.,TRBJ2-1,TRBV7-6,ASSTGVADEQF
.,TRBJ2-3,TRBV7-9,ASSRDYTGDTQY
.,TRBJ2-5,TRBV5-6,ASSLGGGGLQETQY
few,TRBJ1-5,TRBV7-9,ASSGLNQPQH
.,TRBJ2-7,TRBV7-2,ASSLVPGFEQY
.,TRBJ2-1,TRBV11-1,ASSLEFGEKGNEQF
.,TRBJ1-2,TRBV10-2,ASSENDGQPRDGYT
.,TRBJ1-3,TRBV5-1,ASSPLEAAGNTIY
.,TRBJ2-3,TRBV28,ASSPNHLLAGSTDTQY
few,TRBJ1-2,TRBV2,ASSDPGDPANYGYT
.,TRBJ2-7,TRBV29-1,SAVLLADEQY
.,TRBJ2-2,TRBV7-9,ASSLTLAFDTGELF
.,TRBJ2-1,TRBV9,ASSEGQGAVDEQF